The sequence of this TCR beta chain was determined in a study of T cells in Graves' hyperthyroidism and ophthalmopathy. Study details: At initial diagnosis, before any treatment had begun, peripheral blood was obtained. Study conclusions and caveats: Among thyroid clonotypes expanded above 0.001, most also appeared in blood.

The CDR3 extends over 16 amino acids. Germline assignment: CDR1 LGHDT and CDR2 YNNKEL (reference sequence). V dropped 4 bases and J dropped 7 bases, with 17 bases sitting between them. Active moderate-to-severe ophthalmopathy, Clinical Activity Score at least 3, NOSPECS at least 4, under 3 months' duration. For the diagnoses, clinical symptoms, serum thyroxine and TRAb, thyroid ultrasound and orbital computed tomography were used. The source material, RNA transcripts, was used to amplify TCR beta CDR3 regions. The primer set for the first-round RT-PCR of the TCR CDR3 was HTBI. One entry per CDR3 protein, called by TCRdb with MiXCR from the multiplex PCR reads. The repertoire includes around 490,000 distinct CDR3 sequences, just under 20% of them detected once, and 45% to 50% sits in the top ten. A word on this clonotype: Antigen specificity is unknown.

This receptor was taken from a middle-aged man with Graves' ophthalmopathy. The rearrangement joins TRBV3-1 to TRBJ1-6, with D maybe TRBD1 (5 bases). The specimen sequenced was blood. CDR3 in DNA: TGTGCCAGCAGCCCCTTGTCGGGGGGGGTCAATTCACCCCTCCACTTT. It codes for CASSPLSGGVNSPLHF.